The clone carrying this T cell receptor beta chain was picked up many times. Its antigen is unknown. Diagnoses rested on clinical symptoms, serum thyroxine and TRAb, thyroid ultrasound and orbital computed tomography. The sample belongs to a study of T cells in Graves' hyperthyroidism and ophthalmopathy. Findings and caveats of the study: Separation of ophthalmopathy from stable hyperthyroidism was achieved by a 13 V-J model. Most thyroid clonotypes expanded above 0.001 were also detected in blood.

Template material for amplifying TCR beta CDR3 regions consisted of RNA transcripts. The study used the HTBI primer set for a first-round RT-PCR of the TCR CDR3. TCRdb recomputed calls from the multiplex PCR reads with MiXCR, one row per CDR3 protein. The top ten clones hold around 7% of a sample with 500,000 to 750,000 distinct CDR3 sequences, 13% to 15% of them seen once. The V gene lost 0 bases and the J gene lost 0 bases, with 11 bases spanning the gap. Per germline, CDR1 SGDLS and CDR2 YYNGEE. The CDR3 contains 16 residues. This sequence was found in a woman aged 18-30 years with Graves' ophthalmopathy. The V and J genes are TRBV9 and TRBJ2-3; D gene unclear. Sequencing was carried out using blood. For the CDR3, the DNA is TGTGCCAGCAGCGTAGTCGCCAGAACTAGCACAGATACGCAGTATTTT. It encodes CASSVVARTSTDTQYF.